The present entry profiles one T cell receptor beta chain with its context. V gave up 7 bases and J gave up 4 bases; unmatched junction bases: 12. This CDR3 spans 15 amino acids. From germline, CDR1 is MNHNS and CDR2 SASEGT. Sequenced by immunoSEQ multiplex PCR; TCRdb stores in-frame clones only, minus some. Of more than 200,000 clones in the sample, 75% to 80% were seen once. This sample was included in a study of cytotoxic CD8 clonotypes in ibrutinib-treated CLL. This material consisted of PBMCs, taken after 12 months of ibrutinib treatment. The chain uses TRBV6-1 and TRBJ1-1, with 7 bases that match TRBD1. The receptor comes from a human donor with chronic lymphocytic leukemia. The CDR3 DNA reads TGTGCCAGCACCCAAAGGGGGCCAGGGTTCACTGAAGCTTTCTTT. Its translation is CASTQRGPGFTEAFF.